These 3 T cell receptor beta chains share one sample of origin, sequenced in a study of blood T cell repertoires in COVID-19. Measured with immunoSEQ multiplex PCR; TCRdb has only the in-frame clones, and not every one. Here the sample spans around 84,000 clones, approximately 90% being singletons. The specimen sequenced was peripheral blood. All receptors come from a man aged 45-60 years with active COVID-19.

This chain uses TRBV6-5 with TRBJ1-5; tentative D call: TRBD1 (5 bases). Germline V gives CDR1 MNHEY, CDR2 SVGAGI. The CDR3 spans 13 residues. V shed 0 bases and J shed 11 bases, with 11 bases lying between them. CDR3 sequence: CASSYSLEGAQHF. The CDR3 nucleotides are TGTGCCAGCAGTTACTCATTGGAAGGGGCCCAGCATTTT.

This chain links TRBV19 with TRBJ2-3; 14 bases map to TRBD2. This CDR3 is 19 amino acids long. Germline V lookup: CDR1 LNHDA, CDR2 SQIVND (reference sequence). Germline trimming cut 6 bases from V and 0 bases from J; bases unmatched to any gene: 11. CDR3 amino acids: CASSPPPRLAGGSTDTQYF. CDR3 DNA sequence: TGTGCCAGTAGCCCTCCGCCCCGACTAGCGGGAGGGAGCACAGATACGCAGTATTTT.

The chain recombines TRBV6-6 with TRBJ1-2; D might be TRBD1 (5 bases). Germline V gene data show CDR1 as MNHNY and CDR2 as SVGAGI (reference sequence). V lost 3 bases, J lost 3 bases, and 11 bases lay in between. The CDR3 loop spans 14 amino acids. CDR3 in amino acids: CASSYGGGDYGYTF. CDR3 sequence (DNA): TGTGCCAGCAGTTATGGGGGAGGGGACTATGGCTACACCTTC.